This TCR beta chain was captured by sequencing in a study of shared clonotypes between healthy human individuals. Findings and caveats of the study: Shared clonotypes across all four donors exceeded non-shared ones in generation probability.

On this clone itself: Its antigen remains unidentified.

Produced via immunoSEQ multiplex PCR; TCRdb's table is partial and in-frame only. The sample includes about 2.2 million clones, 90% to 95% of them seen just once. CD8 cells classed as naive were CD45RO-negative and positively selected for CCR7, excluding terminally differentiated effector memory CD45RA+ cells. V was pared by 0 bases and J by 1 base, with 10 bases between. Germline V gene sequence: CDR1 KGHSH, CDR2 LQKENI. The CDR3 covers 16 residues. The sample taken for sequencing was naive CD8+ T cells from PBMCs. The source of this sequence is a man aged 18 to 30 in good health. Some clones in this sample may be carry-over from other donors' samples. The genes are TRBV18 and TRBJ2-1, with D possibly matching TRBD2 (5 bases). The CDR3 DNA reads TGTGCCAGCTCACCACCGAGGGTCCTATCCTACAATGAGCAGTTCTTC. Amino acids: CASSPPRVLSYNEQFF.